These T cell receptor beta chains were read from a single sample in a study of T cells in Graves' hyperthyroidism and ophthalmopathy. TCRdb called the multiplex PCR reads again in MiXCR, with one record for every CDR3 protein. The sample lists hundreds of thousands of distinct CDR3 sequences; roughly 15% were seen once. The sample comprised blood. The receptors derive from a woman aged 45 to 65 with Graves' ophthalmopathy. Each CDR3 is given with its conserved first and last residue. A D gene is named only where the DNA matches it firmly. Some rows mark clone size as missing; the rest say once, few, many or name a class of expanded clone.

d_call: TRBD1
j_call: TRBJ2-1
v_call: TRBV5-1
clone_size: few
cdr3_nt: TGCGCCAGCAGCTTGTCCGGGACAGGGGGCAAGAATGAGCAGTTCTTC
cdr3_aa: CASSLSGTGGKNEQFF

d_call: NA
j_call: TRBJ1-1
v_call: TRBV5-1
clone_size: many
cdr3_nt: TGCGCCAGCAGCTATGCGGGGTTCACTGAAGCTTTCTTT
cdr3_aa: CASSYAGFTEAFF

d_call: NA
j_call: TRBJ1-1
v_call: TRBV19
clone_size: NA
cdr3_nt: TGTGCCAGTAGTGGCGGCAGCTACACTGAAGCTTTCTTT
cdr3_aa: CASSGGSYTEAFF

d_call: TRBD1
j_call: TRBJ1-2
v_call: TRBV27
clone_size: many
cdr3_nt: TGTGCCAGCAGTTCCCACAGGGGGCGATTGGACTATGGCTACACCTTC
cdr3_aa: CASSSHRGRLDYGYTF

d_call: TRBD1
j_call: TRBJ1-1
v_call: TRBV7-9
clone_size: NA
cdr3_nt: TGTGCCAGCAGCTTACCCCTGGGACAGACGAGAGACACTGAAGCTTTCTTT
cdr3_aa: CASSLPLGQTRDTEAFF

d_call: NA
j_call: TRBJ1-2
v_call: TRBV24-1
clone_size: few
cdr3_nt: TGTGCCACCAGTGATCCTCGGGCCACTAACTATGGCTACACCTTC
cdr3_aa: CATSDPRATNYGYTF

d_call: NA
j_call: TRBJ1-6
v_call: TRBV27
clone_size: few
cdr3_nt: TGTGCCAGCGGCAAGACATCGGTTTATAATTCACCCCTCCACTTT
cdr3_aa: CASGKTSVYNSPLHF

d_call: NA
j_call: TRBJ1-2
v_call: TRBV28
clone_size: many
cdr3_nt: TGTGCCAGCAGTCACGAGGGTCAAGCTAACTATGGCTACACCTTC
cdr3_aa: CASSHEGQANYGYTF

d_call: TRBD1
j_call: TRBJ1-2
v_call: TRBV18
clone_size: few
cdr3_nt: TGTGCCAGCTCACCGGGACAGGGGGGACTAAATGGCTACACCTTC
cdr3_aa: CASSPGQGGLNGYTF

d_call: TRBD2
j_call: TRBJ2-3
v_call: TRBV4-3
clone_size: NA
cdr3_nt: TGCGCCAGCAGCCAAGATATCCTAGCGGGCGTTGCACAAAATACGCAGTATTTT
cdr3_aa: CASSQDILAGVAQNTQYF

d_call: TRBD2
j_call: TRBJ2-1
v_call: TRBV4-3
clone_size: NA
cdr3_nt: TGCGCCAGCAGCCAAGGTAGGGGTTTGGGGATAGCGGGAGGGTCCCCCAGCAATGAGCAGTTCTTC
cdr3_aa: CASSQGRGLGIAGGSPSNEQFF